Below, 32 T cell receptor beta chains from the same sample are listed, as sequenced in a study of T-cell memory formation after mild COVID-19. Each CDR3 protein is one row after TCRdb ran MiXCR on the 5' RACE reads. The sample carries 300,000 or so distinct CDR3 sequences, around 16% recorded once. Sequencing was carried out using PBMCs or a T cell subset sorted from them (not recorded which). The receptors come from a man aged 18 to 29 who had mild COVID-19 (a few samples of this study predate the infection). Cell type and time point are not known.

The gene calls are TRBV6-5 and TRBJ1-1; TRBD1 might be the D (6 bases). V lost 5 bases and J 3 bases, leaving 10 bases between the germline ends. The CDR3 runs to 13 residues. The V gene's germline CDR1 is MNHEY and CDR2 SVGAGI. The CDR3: CASSTRGDTEAFF. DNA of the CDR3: TGTGCCAGCAGTACGAGGGGGGACACTGAAGCTTTCTTT.

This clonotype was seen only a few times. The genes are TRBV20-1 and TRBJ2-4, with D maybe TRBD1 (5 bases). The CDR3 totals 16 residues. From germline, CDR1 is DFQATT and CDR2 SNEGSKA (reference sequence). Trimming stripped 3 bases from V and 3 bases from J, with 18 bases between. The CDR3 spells CSASLPKGAYKNIQYF. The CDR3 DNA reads TGCAGTGCTAGCCTACCGAAAGGGGCGTACAAAAACATTCAGTACTTC.

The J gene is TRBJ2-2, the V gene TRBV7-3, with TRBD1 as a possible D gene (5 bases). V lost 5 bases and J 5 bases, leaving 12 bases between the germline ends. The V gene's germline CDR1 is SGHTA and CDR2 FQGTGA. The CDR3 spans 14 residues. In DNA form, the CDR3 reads TGTGCCAGCAGCCAAGACCCAGGGACCGGGGAGCTGTTTTTT. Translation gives CASSQDPGTGELFF.

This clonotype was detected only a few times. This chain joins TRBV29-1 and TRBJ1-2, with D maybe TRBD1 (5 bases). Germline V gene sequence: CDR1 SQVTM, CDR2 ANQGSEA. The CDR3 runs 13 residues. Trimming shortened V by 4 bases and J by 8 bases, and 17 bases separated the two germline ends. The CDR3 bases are TGCAGCGTTGTGACAGCTGTCTTGGGGGGCTACACCTTC. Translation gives CSVVTAVLGGYTF.

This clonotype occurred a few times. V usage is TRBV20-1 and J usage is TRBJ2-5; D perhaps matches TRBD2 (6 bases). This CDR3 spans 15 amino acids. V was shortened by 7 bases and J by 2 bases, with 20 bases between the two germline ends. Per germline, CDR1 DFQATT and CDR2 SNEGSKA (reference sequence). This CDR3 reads CSGPLAPAGQETQYF. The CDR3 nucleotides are TGCAGTGGTCCCCTAGCGCCGGCGGGGCAAGAGACCCAGTACTTC.

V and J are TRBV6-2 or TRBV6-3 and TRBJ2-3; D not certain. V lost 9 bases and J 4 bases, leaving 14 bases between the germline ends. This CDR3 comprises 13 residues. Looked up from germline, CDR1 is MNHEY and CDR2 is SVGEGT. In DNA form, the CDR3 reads TGTGCCAGTAGTCCGAGGATTGCAGATACGCAGTATTTT. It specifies CASSPRIADTQYF.

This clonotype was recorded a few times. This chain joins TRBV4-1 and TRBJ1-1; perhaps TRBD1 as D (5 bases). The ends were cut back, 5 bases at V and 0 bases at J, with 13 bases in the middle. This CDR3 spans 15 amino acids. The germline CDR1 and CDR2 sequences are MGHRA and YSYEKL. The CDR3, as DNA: TGCGCCAGCAGCGGGGGACCTCTCATGAACACTGAAGCTTTCTTT. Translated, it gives CASSGGPLMNTEAFF.

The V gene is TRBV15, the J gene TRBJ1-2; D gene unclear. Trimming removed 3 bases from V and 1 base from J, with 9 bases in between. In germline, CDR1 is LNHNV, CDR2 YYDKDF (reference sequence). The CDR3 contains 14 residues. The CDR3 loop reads CATSSGLLNYGYTF. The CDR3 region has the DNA TGTGCCACCAGCAGTGGACTCCTTAACTATGGCTACACCTTC.

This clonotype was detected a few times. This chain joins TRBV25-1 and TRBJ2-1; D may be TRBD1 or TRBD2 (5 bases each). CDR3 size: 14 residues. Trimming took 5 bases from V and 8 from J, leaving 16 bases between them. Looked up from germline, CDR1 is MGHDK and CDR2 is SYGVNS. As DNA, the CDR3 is TGTGCCAGCAGTTCCTATTTCGGGGCGGATGAGCAGTTCTTC. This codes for CASSSYFGADEQFF.

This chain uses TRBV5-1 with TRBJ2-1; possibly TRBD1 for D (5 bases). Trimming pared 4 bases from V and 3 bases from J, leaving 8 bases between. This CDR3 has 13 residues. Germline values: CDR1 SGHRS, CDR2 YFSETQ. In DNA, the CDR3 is TGCGCCAGCAGCATCGACAGCTACAATGAGCAGTTCTTC. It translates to CASSIDSYNEQFF.

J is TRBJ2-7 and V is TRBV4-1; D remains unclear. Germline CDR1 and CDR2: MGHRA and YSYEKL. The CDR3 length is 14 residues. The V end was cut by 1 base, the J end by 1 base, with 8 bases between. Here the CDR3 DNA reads TGCGCCAGCAGCCAAGTGGGGAAGTCCTACGAGCAGTACGTC. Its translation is CASSQVGKSYEQYV.

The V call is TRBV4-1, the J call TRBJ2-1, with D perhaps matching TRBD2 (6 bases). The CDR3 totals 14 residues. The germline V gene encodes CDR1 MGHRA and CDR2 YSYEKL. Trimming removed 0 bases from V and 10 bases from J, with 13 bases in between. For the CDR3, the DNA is TGCGCCAGCAGCCAAGATGGGGGGACGGGAGAGCAGTTCTTC. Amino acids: CASSQDGGTGEQFF.

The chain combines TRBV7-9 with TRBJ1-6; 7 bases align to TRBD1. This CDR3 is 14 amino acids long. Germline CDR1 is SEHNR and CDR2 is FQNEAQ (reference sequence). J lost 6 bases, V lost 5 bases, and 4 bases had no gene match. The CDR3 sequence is CASSKTGSNSPLHF. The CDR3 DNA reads TGTGCCAGCAGCAAGACAGGGAGTAATTCACCCCTCCACTTT. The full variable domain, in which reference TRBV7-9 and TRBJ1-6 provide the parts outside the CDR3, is DTGVSQNPRHKITKRGQNVTFRCDPISEHNRLYWYRQTLGQGPEFLTYFQNEAQLEKSRLLSDRFSAERPKGSFSTLEIQRTEQGDSAMYLCASSKTGSNSPLHFGNGTRLTVT.

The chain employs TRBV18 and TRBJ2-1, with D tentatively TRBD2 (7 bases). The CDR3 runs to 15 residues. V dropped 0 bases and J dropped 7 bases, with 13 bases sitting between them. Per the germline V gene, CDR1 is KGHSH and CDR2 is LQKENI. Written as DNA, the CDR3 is TGTGCCAGCTCACCACCCCCAGGGAGGGGGAATGAGCAGTTCTTC. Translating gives CASSPPPGRGNEQFF.

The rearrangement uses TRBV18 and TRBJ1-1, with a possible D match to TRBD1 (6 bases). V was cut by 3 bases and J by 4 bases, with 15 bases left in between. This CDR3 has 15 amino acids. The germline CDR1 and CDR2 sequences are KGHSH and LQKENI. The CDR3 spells CASSPSPGVSTEAFF. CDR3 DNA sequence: TGTGCCAGCTCACCCTCCCCAGGGGTGAGCACTGAAGCTTTCTTT.

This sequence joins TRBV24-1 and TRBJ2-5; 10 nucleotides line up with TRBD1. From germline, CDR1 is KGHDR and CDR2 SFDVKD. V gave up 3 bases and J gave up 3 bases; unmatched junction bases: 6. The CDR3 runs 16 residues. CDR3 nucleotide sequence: TGTGCCACCAGTGATCGCATCGGGACAGGGGAAGAGACCCAGTACTTC. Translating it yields CATSDRIGTGEETQYF.

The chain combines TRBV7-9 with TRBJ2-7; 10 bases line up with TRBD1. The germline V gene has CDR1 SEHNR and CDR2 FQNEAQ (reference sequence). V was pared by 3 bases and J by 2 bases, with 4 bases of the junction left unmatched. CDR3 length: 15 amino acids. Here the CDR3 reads CASSLGQGKPYEQYF. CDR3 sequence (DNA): TGTGCCAGCAGCTTGGGACAGGGGAAGCCCTACGAGCAGTACTTC.

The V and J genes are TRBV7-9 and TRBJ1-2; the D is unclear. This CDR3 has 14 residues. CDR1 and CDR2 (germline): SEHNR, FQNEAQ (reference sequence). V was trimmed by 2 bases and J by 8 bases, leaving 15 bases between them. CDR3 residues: CASSLTAATIGYTF. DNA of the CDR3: TGTGCCAGCAGCTTAACGGCGGCAACCATCGGCTACACCTTC.

CDR3 loop: CASSPPPGLPETQYF. In DNA, the CDR3 is TGTGCCAGCAGTCCTCCACCGGGACTCCCAGAGACCCAGTACTTC. The chain couples TRBV6-2 or TRBV6-3 to TRBJ2-5, with D tentatively TRBD2 (6 bases). This CDR3 region has 15 residues. From germline, CDR1 is MNHEY and CDR2 SVGEGT. Trimming cost V 5 bases and J 4 bases, with 17 bases left between them.

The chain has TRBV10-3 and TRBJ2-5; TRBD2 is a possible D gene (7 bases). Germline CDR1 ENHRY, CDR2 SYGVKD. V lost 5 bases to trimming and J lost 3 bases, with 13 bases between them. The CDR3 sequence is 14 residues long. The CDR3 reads CAISSGGAKETQYF. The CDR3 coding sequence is TGTGCCATCAGTAGTGGGGGGGCAAAAGAGACCCAGTACTTC.

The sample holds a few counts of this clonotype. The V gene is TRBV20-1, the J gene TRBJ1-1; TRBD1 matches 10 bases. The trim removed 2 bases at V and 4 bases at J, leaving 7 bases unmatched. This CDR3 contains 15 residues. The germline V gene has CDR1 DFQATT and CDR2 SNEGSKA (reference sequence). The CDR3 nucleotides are TGCAGTGCTAGAAGACAGGGGGCTAAAATCACTGAAGCTTTCTTT. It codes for CSARRQGAKITEAFF.

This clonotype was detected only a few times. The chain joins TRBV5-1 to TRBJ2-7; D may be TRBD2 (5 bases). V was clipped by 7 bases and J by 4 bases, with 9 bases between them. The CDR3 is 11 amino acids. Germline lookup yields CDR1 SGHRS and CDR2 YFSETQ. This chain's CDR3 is CASRRGYEQYF. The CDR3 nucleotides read TGCGCCAGCCGGAGAGGGTACGAGCAGTACTTC.

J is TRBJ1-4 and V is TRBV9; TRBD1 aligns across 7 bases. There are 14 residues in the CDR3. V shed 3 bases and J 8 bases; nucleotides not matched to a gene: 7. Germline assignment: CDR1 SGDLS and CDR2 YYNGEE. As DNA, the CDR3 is TGTGCCAGCAGCGAGGGACAGAGGGACGAAAAACTGTTTTTT. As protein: CASSEGQRDEKLFF.

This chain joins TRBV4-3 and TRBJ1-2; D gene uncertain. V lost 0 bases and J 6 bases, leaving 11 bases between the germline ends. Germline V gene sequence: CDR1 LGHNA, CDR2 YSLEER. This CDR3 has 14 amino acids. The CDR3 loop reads CASSQDIRPDGYTF. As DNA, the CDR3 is TGCGCCAGCAGCCAAGATATAAGACCCGATGGCTACACCTTC.

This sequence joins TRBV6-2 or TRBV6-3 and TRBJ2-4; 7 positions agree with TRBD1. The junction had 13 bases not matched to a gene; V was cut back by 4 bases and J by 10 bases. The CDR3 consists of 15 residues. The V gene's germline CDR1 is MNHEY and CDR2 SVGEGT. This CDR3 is CASSLFGTVGTIQYF. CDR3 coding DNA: TGTGCCAGCAGTTTGTTTGGGACAGTCGGGACGATTCAGTACTTC.

Written as DNA, the CDR3 is TGTGCCAGCAGCTTCAGCGGGGGGGTTGGGGATACGCAGTATTTT. Translation gives CASSFSGGVGDTQYF. The rearrangement uses TRBV7-3 and TRBJ2-3; 10 bases match TRBD2. This CDR3 comprises 15 residues. Trimming removed 3 bases from V and 6 bases from J; junction bases left unmatched: 6. Looked up from germline, CDR1 is SGHTA and CDR2 is FQGTGA.

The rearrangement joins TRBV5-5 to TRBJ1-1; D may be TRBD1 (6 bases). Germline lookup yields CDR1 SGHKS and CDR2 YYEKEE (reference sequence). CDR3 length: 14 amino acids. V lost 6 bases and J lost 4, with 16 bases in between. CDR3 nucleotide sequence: TGTGCCAGCACCGATACAGGGCTCGCCACTGAAGCTTTCTTT. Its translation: CASTDTGLATEAFF.

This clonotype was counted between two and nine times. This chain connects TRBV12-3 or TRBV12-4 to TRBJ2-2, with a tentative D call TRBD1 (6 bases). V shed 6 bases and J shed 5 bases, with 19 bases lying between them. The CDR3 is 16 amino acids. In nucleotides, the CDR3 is TGTGCCAGCAGCTACTGGGGGCGTGAGACTACCGGGGAGCTGTTTTTT. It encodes CASSYWGRETTGELFF.

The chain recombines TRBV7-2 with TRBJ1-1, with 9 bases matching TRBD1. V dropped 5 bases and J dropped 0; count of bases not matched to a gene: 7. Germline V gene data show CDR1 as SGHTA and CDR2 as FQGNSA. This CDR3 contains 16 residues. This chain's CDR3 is CASSPRTGAMNTEAFF. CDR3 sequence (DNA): TGTGCCAGCAGCCCCAGGACAGGGGCAATGAACACTGAAGCTTTCTTT.

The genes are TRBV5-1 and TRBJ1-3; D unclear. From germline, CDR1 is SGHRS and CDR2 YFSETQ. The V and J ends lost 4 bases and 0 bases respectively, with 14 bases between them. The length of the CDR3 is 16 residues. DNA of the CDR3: TGCGCCAGCAGCACCTACGGCGAGAGCTCTGGAAACACCATATATTTT. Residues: CASSTYGESSGNTIYF.

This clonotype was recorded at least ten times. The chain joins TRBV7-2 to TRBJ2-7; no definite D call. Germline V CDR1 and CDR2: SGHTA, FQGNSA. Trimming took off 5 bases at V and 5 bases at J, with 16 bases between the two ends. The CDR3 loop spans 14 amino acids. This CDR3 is CASSRSDGYDEQYF. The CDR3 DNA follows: TGTGCCAGCAGCAGATCGGACGGCTACGACGAGCAGTACTTC. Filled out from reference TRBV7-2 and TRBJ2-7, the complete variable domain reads GAGVSQSPSNKVTEKGKDVELRCDPISGHTALYWYRQSLGQGLEFLIYFQGNSAPDKSGLPSDRFSAERTGGSVSTLTIQRTQQEDSAVYLCASSRSDGYDEQYFGPGTRLTVT.

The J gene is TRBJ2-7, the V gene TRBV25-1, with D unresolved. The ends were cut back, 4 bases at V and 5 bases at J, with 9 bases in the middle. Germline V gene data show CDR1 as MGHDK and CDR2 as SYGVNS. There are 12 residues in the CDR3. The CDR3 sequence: CASSGDTHEQYF. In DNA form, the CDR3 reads TGTGCCAGCAGTGGAGACACGCACGAGCAGTACTTC.